A single sample is the source of the 26 T cell receptor beta chains below, sequenced in a study of CD8 T cells in Susac syndrome. The RNA input was about 0.5 to 1 ug, and it was reverse transcribed with random hexamers. TCRdb called the immunoSEQ multiplex PCR reads again in MiXCR, with one record for every CDR3 protein. The sample lists more than 200,000 distinct CDR3 sequences, around 95% seen once, with less than 0.075% in the top ten. Material: CD4+ T cells from PBMCs. The source of these receptors is a human donor with multiple sclerosis.

The gene calls are TRBV5-4 and TRBJ2-1, with 8 nucleotides matching TRBD1. There are 14 residues in the CDR3. V lost 7 bases to trimming and J lost 2 bases; unmatched junction nucleotides: 5. CDR1 SGHNT and CDR2 YYREEE come from the germline V gene (reference sequence). This CDR3 reads CASAQGEPYNEQFF. In nucleotides, the CDR3 is TGTGCCAGCGCACAGGGGGAGCCCTACAATGAGCAGTTCTTC. Drawing the rest from reference TRBV5-4 and TRBJ2-1, the complete variable domain is ETGVTQSPTHLIKTRGQQVTLRCSSQSGHNTVSWYQQALGQGPQFIFQYYREEENGRGNFPPRFSGLQFPNYSSELNVNALELDDSALYLCASAQGEPYNEQFFGPGTRLTVL.

V is TRBV7-9 and J is TRBJ2-7; D perhaps matches TRBD1 (5 bases). The germline CDR1 and CDR2 sequences are SEHNR and FQNEAQ (reference sequence). The V end lost 5 bases, the J end lost 7 bases, and 24 bases lay between the germline ends. This CDR3 is built from 16 residues. The CDR3: CASSPEACLTAREQYV. CDR3 coding DNA: TGTGCCAGCAGCCCAGAGGCGTGCTTGACAGCAAGGGAGCAGTACGTC.

This chain's CDR3 is CASRSLTQGNQPQHF. As DNA, the CDR3 is TGTGCCAGCAGATCGCTGACCCAGGGCAATCAGCCCCAGCATTTT. J is TRBJ1-5 and V is TRBV6-5; D call uncertain. The V gene lost 6 bases and the J gene lost 2 bases, with 14 bases spanning the gap. In germline, CDR1 is MNHEY, CDR2 SVGAGI. The CDR3 totals 15 residues.

The chain recombines TRBV20-1 with TRBJ1-1; D is possibly TRBD1 (5 bases). Germline assignment: CDR1 DFQATT and CDR2 SNEGSKA (reference sequence). This CDR3 is 14 amino acids long. Trimming took 3 bases from V and 0 from J, leaving 11 bases between them. The CDR3 reads CSASRDAMNTEAFF. CDR3 coding DNA: TGCAGTGCTAGCAGGGACGCTATGAACACTGAAGCTTTCTTT.

The chain recombines TRBV7-9 with TRBJ1-3; D gene uncertain. The ends were cut back, 0 bases at V and 1 base at J, with 4 bases in the middle. Per germline, CDR1 SEHNR and CDR2 FQNEAQ (reference sequence). The CDR3 consists of 14 residues. The CDR3 loop is CASSLALSGNTIYF. For the CDR3, the DNA is TGTGCCAGCAGCTTAGCCTTGTCTGGAAACACCATATATTTT.

The CDR3 loop reads CASSVGEVQETQYF. The CDR3 DNA reads TGTGCCAGCAGCGTTGGGGAGGTGCAAGAGACCCAGTACTTC. The chain couples TRBV9 to TRBJ2-5, with a weak D call TRBD2 (6 bases). CDR1 is SGDLS and CDR2 is YYNGEE in the germline V gene. This CDR3 has 14 residues. Trimming removed 2 bases from V and 2 bases from J, with 10 bases in between.

The chain couples TRBV19 to TRBJ1-5; D may be TRBD1 (6 bases). The length of the CDR3 is 14 residues. The germline gives CDR1 LNHDA, CDR2 SQIVND (reference sequence). The V and J ends lost 10 bases and 2 bases respectively, with 15 bases between them. The CDR3 sequence: CANAQGGGNQPQHF. The CDR3 DNA reads as TGTGCCAATGCACAGGGTGGGGGCAATCAGCCCCAGCATTTT.

The genes are TRBV27 and TRBJ2-4; 16 bases are a match to TRBD2. Unmatched junction bases numbered 14, after V lost 9 bases and J lost 0 bases. Germline CDR1 is MNHEY and CDR2 is SMNVEV (reference sequence). The CDR3 is 20 residues long. The CDR3 spells CARREGLAGGDLLAKNIQYF. In nucleotides, the CDR3 is TGTGCCAGGAGGGAGGGACTAGCGGGAGGGGATTTACTAGCCAAAAACATTCAGTACTTC.

The CDR3 reads CASSYGLAGGTGELFF. For the CDR3, the DNA is TGTGCCAGCAGTTACGGACTAGCGGGGGGAACCGGGGAGCTGTTTTTT. The V call is TRBV6-6, the J call TRBJ2-2, with 14 bases lining up with TRBD2. Germline CDR1 is MNHNY and CDR2 is SVGAGI (reference sequence). The CDR3 length is 16 residues. With V trimmed by 2 bases and J by 5 bases, 1 base remained unmatched.

This chain uses TRBV3-1 with TRBJ2-1, with D unresolved. CDR3 length: 12 amino acids. V shed 3 bases and J shed 7 bases, with 7 bases lying between them. Per germline, CDR1 LGHDT and CDR2 YNNKEL (reference sequence). The CDR3 spells CASSQGLNEQFF. The DNA for the CDR3 is TGTGCCAGCAGCCAGGGCCTAAATGAGCAGTTCTTC.

This rearrangement joins TRBV19 to TRBJ1-5, with 8 bases fitting TRBD1. The J segment lost 6 bases and the V segment lost 11 bases, leaving 12 bases of the junction unmatched. This CDR3 has 14 amino acids. CDR1 is LNHDA and CDR2 is SQIVND in the germline V gene (reference sequence). The CDR3 here is CAVAQGARGQPQHF. DNA for the CDR3: TGTGCCGTGGCCCAGGGGGCGCGCGGTCAGCCCCAGCATTTT.

This clonotype was seen a handful of times. The chain has TRBV19 and TRBJ1-1, with a possible D match to TRBD1 (5 bases). Germline CDR1 LNHDA, CDR2 SQIVND (reference sequence). V lost 5 bases, J lost 11 bases, and 12 bases lay in between. The CDR3 runs 11 residues. The CDR3 coding sequence is TGTGCCAGTAGTCTCGGCAGGGAGGCTTTCTTT. It translates to CASSLGREAFF.

The V gene is TRBV5-4, the J gene TRBJ2-1; D remains unclear. Germline-derived CDR1 and CDR2 are SGHNT and YYREEE (reference sequence). This CDR3 has 13 amino acids. With 4 bases removed from V and 2 bases from J, the gap between germline ends came to 7 bases. The CDR3 sequence is CASSRTAYNEQFF. The CDR3 region has the DNA TGTGCCAGCAGCAGGACCGCCTACAATGAGCAGTTCTTC.

The chain is built from TRBV6-1 and TRBJ1-3; D not certain. The length of the CDR3 is 13 residues. Germline V CDR1 and CDR2: MNHNS, SASEGT. Trimming took off 7 bases at V and 0 bases at J, with 7 bases between the two ends. As DNA, the CDR3 is TGTGCCAGCACCTCGGTCTCTGGAAACACCATATATTTT. It translates to CASTSVSGNTIYF.

This clonotype has only one observation. The gene calls are TRBV5-6 and TRBJ1-1; D not resolved. The germline V gene encodes CDR1 SGHDT and CDR2 YYEEEE. This CDR3 region has 13 residues. Between the trimmed V and J ends, which lost 3 bases and 6 bases, there was a span of 12 bases. Here the CDR3 reads CASSWDRFAEAFF. DNA of the CDR3: TGTGCCAGCAGCTGGGATCGGTTTGCTGAAGCTTTCTTT.

The CDR3 reads CASSLKRPGGQETQYF. In nucleotides, the CDR3 is TGTGCCAGCAGCCTTAAGCGGCCAGGGGGCCAAGAGACCCAGTACTTC. The V and J genes are TRBV6-1 and TRBJ2-5; TRBD1 agrees at 7 bases. In germline, CDR1 is MNHNS, CDR2 SASEGT. The CDR3 is made up of 16 amino acids. Unmatched junction bases numbered 11, after V lost 6 bases and J lost 1 base.

The J gene is TRBJ2-7, the V gene TRBV4-1; D gene uncertain. The germline gives CDR1 MGHRA, CDR2 YSYEKL. The germline V and J ends were trimmed by 0 bases and 6 bases, with 15 bases remaining between them. This CDR3 contains 15 residues. CDR3 nucleotides: TGCGCCAGCAGCCAAGATGAGAGTCCCTTCCGCGAGCAGTACTTC. Protein sequence: CASSQDESPFREQYF.

The chain uses TRBV2 and TRBJ1-2, with TRBD1 matching 7 bases. Germline lookup yields CDR1 SNHLY and CDR2 FYNNEI. V lost 6 bases, J lost 9 bases, and 10 bases stayed unmatched. CDR3 length: 13 residues. This chain's CDR3 is CASRAGGMRRYTF. The DNA for the CDR3 is TGTGCCAGCAGGGCAGGGGGAATGAGGCGCTACACCTTC.

The genes are TRBV7-9 and TRBJ1-2, with a tentative D call TRBD1 (5 bases). This CDR3 comprises 14 residues. Looked up from germline, CDR1 is SEHNR and CDR2 is FQNEAQ (reference sequence). V was clipped by 5 bases and J by 5 bases, with 15 bases between them. In DNA, the CDR3 is TGTGCCAGCAGCCTTGTAGGGACGGAATATGGCTACACCTTC. It encodes CASSLVGTEYGYTF.

The genes are TRBV20-1 and TRBJ1-2; perhaps TRBD1 as D (5 bases). The CDR3 is made up of 12 amino acids. Deletions cut 4 bases from V and 2 bases from J, with 8 bases between. Germline CDR1 and CDR2: DFQATT and SNEGSKA (reference sequence). CDR3 DNA sequence: TGCAGTGCTAACGACAGAAACTATGGCTACACCTTC. Translation gives CSANDRNYGYTF.

This clonotype appeared a few times. The J gene is TRBJ2-7, the V gene TRBV13, with TRBD2 identical over 8 bases. CDR3 length: 14 residues. Germline CDR1 PRHDT, CDR2 FYEKMQ (reference sequence). V lost 2 bases, J lost 4 bases, and 4 bases stayed unmatched. The CDR3 sequence: CASSLPGGSYEQYF. Written as DNA, the CDR3 is TGTGCCAGCAGCTTACCGGGGGGGTCGTACGAGCAGTACTTC. The complete variable domain, with remaining parts taken from reference TRBV13 and TRBJ2-7, reads AAGVIQSPRHLIKEKRETATLKCYPIPRHDTVYWYQQGPGQDPQFLISFYEKMQSDKGSIPDRFSAQQFSDYHSELNMSSLELGDSALYFCASSLPGGSYEQYFGPGTRLTVT.

This sequence joins TRBV12-5 and TRBJ2-2; D not resolved. V lost 5 bases and J lost 3, with 1 base in between. The CDR3 has 11 amino acids. Germline values: CDR1 LGHNT, CDR2 FRNRAP. The CDR3 sequence is CASGDTGELFF. The CDR3 DNA reads TGTGCTAGTGGTGACACCGGGGAGCTGTTTTTT.

The CDR3 DNA reads TGTGCCAGCAGTGAACGCCTAGCGGGGAGATCTGGGGCCAACGTCCTGACTTTC. This encodes CASSERLAGRSGANVLTF. V is TRBV6-1 and J is TRBJ2-6; TRBD2 matches 9 bases. The CDR3 extends over 18 amino acids. Unmatched junction bases numbered 6, after V lost 2 bases and J lost 1 base. CDR1 is MNHNS, CDR2 SASEGT, per germline.

The rearrangement links TRBV3-1 to TRBJ1-1, with D tentatively TRBD1 (5 bases). The CDR3 is 15 residues long. Per the germline V gene, CDR1 is LGHDT and CDR2 is YNNKEL (reference sequence). The V and J ends lost 0 bases and 1 base respectively, with 9 bases between them. CDR3 nucleotide sequence: TGTGCCAGCAGCCAAGAGGCCCAGGGGAACACTGAAGCTTTCTTT. Amino acid sequence: CASSQEAQGNTEAFF.

The rearrangement links TRBV25-1 to TRBJ1-1, with a weak D call TRBD1 (5 bases). V was cut by 1 base and J by 1 base, with 7 bases left in between. This CDR3 region has 14 residues. Germline V gene data show CDR1 as MGHDK and CDR2 as SYGVNS. CDR3 sequence (DNA): TGTGCCAGCAGTGAATGGGGCGGGAACACTGAAGCTTTCTTT. It specifies CASSEWGGNTEAFF.

This chain links TRBV5-1 with TRBJ2-3, with D possibly called TRBD1 or TRBD2 (5 bases each). Per germline, CDR1 SGHRS and CDR2 YFSETQ. CDR3 length equals 14 residues. Trimming took 4 bases from V and 2 from J, leaving 11 bases between them. The CDR3 spells CASSRDQITDTQYF. The CDR3 nucleotides read TGCGCCAGCAGCAGGGACCAGATCACAGATACGCAGTATTTT.